The T cell receptor beta chain under discussion was sequenced for a study of cytomegalovirus exposure and HLA in healthy donors. General study results and limits: Reports indicated that the classifier achieved high specificity and sensitivity in diagnosing cytomegalovirus status. In a later analysis, most CMV-associated TCR beta chains appeared HLA-restricted.

The PCR was carried out with 60 Vbeta primers and 13 Jbeta primers. Sequencing used immunoSEQ multiplex PCR; TCRdb keeps in-frame clones, though not all of them. Across around 34,000 clones, the top ten clones capture 1.5% to 2% of the sample. In the case of this clone: Its target is not known.

In nominal health when sampled, donors likely had unrecorded immune exposures nonetheless. CDR1 and CDR2 from the germline V gene are KGHSH and LQKENI. V was pared by 5 bases and J by 0 bases, with 5 bases of the junction left unmatched. The CDR3 consists of 15 residues. The sequenced material came from PBMCs. This chain joins TRBV18 and TRBJ1-1, with 8 bases matching TRBD1. This TCR derives from a woman aged 40 to 50 in good health and CMV-seropositive. Here the CDR3 reads CASSERDRMNTEAFF. DNA of the CDR3: TGTGCCAGCTCAGAACGGGACAGGATGAACACTGAAGCTTTCTTT.